The 24 T cell receptor beta chains below all came from one sample that was sequenced in a study of OX40 agonist ivuxolimab in advanced cancers. Assay: immunoSEQ multiplex PCR; the TCRdb copy retains only in-frame clones and omits some. The sample yields tens of thousands of clones, around 94% seen once. Specimen: CD4+ or CD8+ T cells sorted from blood, collected in a trial of the OX40 agonist ivuxolimab. Every receptor here comes from an adult with an advanced solid tumor such as melanoma, head and neck, liver or kidney cancer.

In this sample, this clone turned up once. The chain couples TRBV9 to TRBJ2-1; TRBD2 is a possible D gene (6 bases). Germline loops: CDR1 SGDLS, CDR2 YYNGEE. With 4 bases removed from V and 7 bases from J, the gap between germline ends came to 18 bases. CDR3 length: 15 amino acids. CDR3 sequence (DNA): TGTGCCAGCAGCCCGGGGTCCGGCCGGGGGAATGAGCAGTTCTTC. It is translated as CASSPGSGRGNEQFF. The full variable domain, its missing parts supplied by reference TRBV9 and TRBJ2-1, is DSGVTQTPKHLITATGQRVTLRCSPRSGDLSVYWYQQSLDQGLQFLIQYYNGEERAKGNILERFSAQQFPDLHSELNLSSLELGDSALYFCASSPGSGRGNEQFFGPGTRLTVL.

This clone was recorded once. This sequence joins TRBV5-1 and TRBJ2-7; D possibly corresponds to TRBD2 (7 bases). With 7 bases removed from V and 4 bases from J, the gap between germline ends came to 18 bases. Germline assignment: CDR1 SGHRS and CDR2 YFSETQ. The CDR3 loop spans 14 amino acids. As DNA, the CDR3 is TGCGCCAGCTCGTCCGCGGGGGCATCATACGAGCAGTACTTC. Translated: CASSSAGASYEQYF. The full variable domain, rest sourced from reference TRBV5-1 and TRBJ2-7, is KAGVTQTPRYLIKTRGQQVTLSCSPISGHRSVSWYQQTPGQGLQFLFEYFSETQRNKGNFPGRFSGRQFSNSRSEMNVSTLELGDSALYLCASSSAGASYEQYFGPGTRLTVT.

V and J are TRBV19 and TRBJ2-1; TRBD1 matches at 9 bases. The V segment lost 5 bases and the J segment 1 base; nucleotides outside the gene matches: 6. Germline V lookup: CDR1 LNHDA, CDR2 SQIVND (reference sequence). The CDR3 has 16 residues. CDR3 sequence: CASSLPDRGSYNEQFF. The DNA for the CDR3 is TGTGCCAGTAGTCTGCCCGACAGGGGGTCCTACAATGAGCAGTTCTTC.

This clone was recorded once. V is TRBV11-1 and J is TRBJ2-1; 10 bases are a match to TRBD2. The CDR3 is 17 residues long. Germline CDR1 and CDR2: SGHAT and FQDESV (reference sequence). V gave up 5 bases and J gave up 5 bases; unmatched junction bases: 12. CDR3 protein: CASSPWGLAGDNNEQFF. The CDR3 DNA reads as TGTGCCAGCAGCCCGTGGGGGCTAGCGGGAGACAACAATGAGCAGTTCTTC.

The rearrangement joins TRBV28 to TRBJ1-4; D may be TRBD1 (5 bases). Germline-derived CDR1 and CDR2 are MDHEN and SYDVKM. Trimming pared 6 bases from V and 7 bases from J, leaving 15 bases between. CDR3 size: 14 residues. The chain's CDR3 is CASSRGQLGEKLFF. The DNA for the CDR3 is TGTGCCAGCAGCCGTGGACAATTAGGTGAAAAACTGTTTTTT.

This chain links TRBV19 with TRBJ2-7, with 14 bases identical to TRBD2. The trim removed 6 bases at V and 2 bases at J, leaving 3 bases unmatched. The CDR3 has 15 residues. CDR1 LNHDA and CDR2 SQIVND come from the germline V gene (reference sequence). The CDR3 bases are TGTGCCAGTAGCCGACTAGCGGGAGGGCCCTACGAGCAGTACTTC. It is translated as CASSRLAGGPYEQYF.

This chain joins TRBV27 and TRBJ2-7; D may match TRBD1 or TRBD2 (6 bases each). V was clipped by 5 bases and J by 9 bases, with 20 bases between them. Germline V gene data show CDR1 as MNHEY and CDR2 as SMNVEV (reference sequence). The length of the CDR3 is 14 residues. CDR3 loop: CASSLLTGAEVQYF. The DNA for the CDR3 is TGTGCCAGCAGTCTTCTGACGGGGGCCGAGGTGCAGTACTTC.

The rearrangement uses TRBV5-4 and TRBJ2-5; D remains ambiguous. V lost 4 bases and J lost 5, with 9 bases in between. This CDR3 is 12 amino acids long. Germline V gives CDR1 SGHNT, CDR2 YYREEE (reference sequence). CDR3 in amino acids: CASSATRETQYF. The CDR3 nucleotides are TGTGCCAGCAGCGCTACCCGGGAGACCCAGTACTTC.

This clone was recorded only once. The chain employs TRBV2 and TRBJ2-3; no reliable D call. V was clipped by 0 bases and J by 1 base, with 8 bases between them. This CDR3 region has 15 residues. From germline, CDR1 is SNHLY and CDR2 FYNNEI. The CDR3 sequence: CASSEAVGGTDTQYF. The DNA for the CDR3 is TGTGCCAGCAGTGAAGCAGTGGGTGGCACAGATACGCAGTATTTT.

This chain joins TRBV19 and TRBJ2-3; D gene unclear. Trimming removed 6 bases at V and 2 bases at J, with 18 bases between. The CDR3 is 16 amino acids. Germline V CDR1 and CDR2: LNHDA, SQIVND (reference sequence). The chain's CDR3 is CASSNPGGQDTDTQYF. The CDR3 bases are TGTGCCAGTAGCAACCCGGGTGGGCAGGACACAGATACGCAGTATTTT.

The genes are TRBV28 and TRBJ1-1; D unresolved. Germline V gene lookup returns CDR1 MDHEN and CDR2 SYDVKM. This CDR3 contains 14 residues. The ends were cut back, 7 bases at V and 6 bases at J, with 18 bases in the middle. The CDR3 loop reads CASIFAYSSAEAFF. CDR3 in DNA: TGTGCCAGCATCTTTGCGTACAGTTCAGCTGAAGCTTTCTTT.

The chain joins TRBV10-3 to TRBJ2-3, with 8 bases identical to TRBD2. The CDR3 extends over 14 amino acids. Germline V gene lookup returns CDR1 ENHRY and CDR2 SYGVKD. Trimming took 3 bases from V and 2 from J; bases not matched to a gene: 1. The CDR3 region is CAISELAATDTQYF. Written as DNA, the CDR3 is TGTGCCATCAGTGAACTAGCGGCCACAGATACGCAGTATTTT.

The chain is built from TRBV4-3 and TRBJ1-2; a possible D gene is TRBD1 (5 bases). V lost 3 bases, J lost 4 bases, and 27 bases lay in between. Germline values: CDR1 LGHNA, CDR2 YSLEER. This CDR3 region has 19 residues. The CDR3 sequence is CASSQDTLAGGGGLYGYTF. CDR3 nucleotide sequence: TGCGCCAGCAGCCAGGACACTCTAGCCGGGGGAGGAGGGCTCTATGGCTACACCTTC.

The chain couples TRBV27 to TRBJ2-7; no clear D. The V end was cut by 2 bases, the J end by 4 bases, with 12 bases between. Germline values: CDR1 MNHEY, CDR2 SMNVEV (reference sequence). The length of the CDR3 is 14 residues. CDR3: CASSLLPRSYEQYF. Written as DNA, the CDR3 is TGTGCCAGCAGTTTACTCCCGCGCAGTTACGAGCAGTACTTC.

The V and J genes are TRBV4-1 and TRBJ2-7; D unresolved. V was shortened by 3 bases and J by 0 bases, with 9 bases between the two germline ends. The CDR3 extends over 14 amino acids. Germline loops: CDR1 MGHRA, CDR2 YSYEKL. DNA of the CDR3: TGCGCCAGCAGCCACCCGGGTATCTCCTACGAGCAGTACTTC. Protein: CASSHPGISYEQYF.

This clone was seen once. The chain couples TRBV5-6 to TRBJ2-7; maybe TRBD1 (6 bases). Germline values: CDR1 SGHDT, CDR2 YYEEEE. CDR3 length: 14 amino acids. V lost 0 bases, J lost 10 bases, and 17 bases lay in between. CDR3 bases: TGTGCCAGCAGCTTGGGCCAGGGGCCGTATCAACAGTACTTC. It codes for CASSLGQGPYQQYF.

This clone was found once. This rearrangement joins TRBV27 to TRBJ1-1, with a possible D match to TRBD1 (5 bases). There are 14 residues in the CDR3. V was pared by 6 bases and J by 0 bases, with 11 bases between. From germline, CDR1 is MNHEY and CDR2 SMNVEV (reference sequence). CDR3 amino acids: CASSPGLLNTEAFF. The CDR3 coding sequence is TGTGCCAGCAGCCCGGGACTGTTGAACACTGAAGCTTTCTTT.

This clone was observed a single time. The CDR3: CASSPLPLTNYGYTF. The CDR3 region has the DNA TGTGCCAGCAGTCCCCTGCCCCTTACTAACTATGGCTACACCTTC. J is TRBJ1-2 and V is TRBV27; D is ambiguous. Germline values: CDR1 MNHEY, CDR2 SMNVEV (reference sequence). The CDR3 runs 15 residues. The V end was cut by 5 bases, the J end by 0 bases, with 13 bases between.

For this clone: A read error may produce the germline difference seen at one junction end. This rearrangement joins TRBV7-2 to TRBJ2-7, with a tentative D call TRBD2 (5 bases). The length of the CDR3 is 12 residues. Germline-derived CDR1 and CDR2 are SGHTA and FQGNSA. DNA of the CDR3: TGTGCCAGCAGCCTAGCTTACTACGAGCAGTACTTC. It translates to CASSLAYYEQYF. Using reference TRBV7-2 and TRBJ2-7 for the parts outside the CDR3, the full variable domain is GAGVSQSPSNKVTEKGKDVELRCDPISGHTALYWYRQSLGQGLEFLIYFQGNSAPDKSGLPSDRFSAERTGGSVSTLTIQRTQQEDSAVYLCASSLAYYEQYFGPGTRLTVT.

The rearrangement links TRBV18 to TRBJ2-7; 7 bases agree with TRBD1. The CDR3 is 14 residues long. Germline V gene sequence: CDR1 KGHSH, CDR2 LQKENI. The V segment lost 2 bases and the J segment 4 bases; nucleotides outside the gene matches: 5. As DNA, the CDR3 is TGTGCCAGCTCACCAAATAACAGGGGTTACGAGCAGTACTTC. Protein product: CASSPNNRGYEQYF. The full variable domain, completed using reference TRBV18 and TRBJ2-7, is NAGVMQNPRHLVRRRGQEARLRCSPMKGHSHVYWYRQLPEEGLKFMVYLQKENIIDESGMPKERFSAEFPKEGPSILRIQQVVRGDSAAYFCASSPNNRGYEQYFGPGTRLTVT.

This chain joins TRBV15 and TRBJ1-5; TRBD1 agrees at 7 bases. There are 14 residues in the CDR3. Losses at the gene ends were 5 bases for V and 7 bases for J; bases not matched to a gene: 8. Germline V gives CDR1 LNHNV, CDR2 YYDKDF (reference sequence). The CDR3 coding sequence is TGTGCCACCAGCGAAAACAGGGGATTGCAGCCCCAGCATTTT. Translated: CATSENRGLQPQHF.

This clone was detected only once. The chain has TRBV7-9 and TRBJ1-2; 11 bases align to TRBD1. The germline V gene has CDR1 SEHNR and CDR2 FQNEAQ (reference sequence). The CDR3 has 16 residues. V was pared by 5 bases and J by 5 bases, with 10 bases of the junction left unmatched. CDR3 nucleotides: TGTGCCAGCAGCGGAACCGGGACAGGGGGAGGGTATGGCTACACCTTC. It encodes CASSGTGTGGGYGYTF.

CDR3 sequence: CASSGMGAGTDEQFF. CDR3 DNA: TGTGCCAGCAGCGGAATGGGGGCGGGAACGGATGAGCAGTTCTTC. This chain joins TRBV14 and TRBJ2-1; possibly TRBD1 or TRBD2 for D (6 bases each). The CDR3 is made up of 15 amino acids. Looked up from germline, CDR1 is SGHDN and CDR2 is FVKESK. Trimming took off 5 bases at V and 8 bases at J, with 19 bases between the two ends.

The chain is built from TRBV30 and TRBJ2-2; D remains ambiguous. This CDR3 contains 14 residues. CDR1 and CDR2 (germline): GTSNPN, SVGIG (reference sequence). V was cut by 0 bases and J by 6 bases, with 11 bases left in between. CDR3 bases: TGTGCCTGGAGTGTGGGATATGGGCCCGGGGAGCTGTTTTTT. Translating gives CAWSVGYGPGELFF.